The sequence of this T cell receptor beta chain was determined in a study of tissue T cells after allogeneic stem cell transplantation. In its sample, this clone was seen a few times. Mouse gene names and germline throughout. The CDR3 end is not reached by the read, which stops 1 residue before it; the germline J gene fills it in. Clones were read by immunoSEQ multiplex PCR, and TCRdb kept only the in-frame ones, dropping some. This table holds about 2,200 clones, roughly half found once. This CDR3 is built from 16 residues. Germline trimming cut 0 bases from V and 0 bases from J; bases unmatched to any gene: 5. In germline, CDR1 is NNHNN, CDR2 SYGAGS (reference sequence). Time point here: mouse harvest day 14 after allogeneic transplant. Mouse grafts combined 10^7 T-cell-depleted bone marrow cells with 10^6 splenic CD5+ T cells.

The receptor was derived from a female BALB/c mouse given C57BL/6 T cells with graft-versus-host disease after an allogeneic hematopoietic cell transplant. Sequencing was carried out using lymph node tissue. The V call is TRBV13-2, the J call TRBJ1-2; 7 nucleotides line up with TRBD1. The CDR3 region is CASGDVRGFANSDYTF. Incomplete CDR3 DNA: TGTGCCAGCGGTGATGTCAGGGGGTTTGCAAACTCCGACTACACC.